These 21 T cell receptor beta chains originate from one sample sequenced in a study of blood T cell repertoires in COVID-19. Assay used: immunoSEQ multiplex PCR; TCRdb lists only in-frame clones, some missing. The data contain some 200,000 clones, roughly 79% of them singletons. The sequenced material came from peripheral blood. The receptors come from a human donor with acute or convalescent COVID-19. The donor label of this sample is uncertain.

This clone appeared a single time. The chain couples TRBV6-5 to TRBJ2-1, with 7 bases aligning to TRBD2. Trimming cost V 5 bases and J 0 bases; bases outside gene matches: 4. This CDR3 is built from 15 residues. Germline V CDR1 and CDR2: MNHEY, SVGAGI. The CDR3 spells CASSLGGNSYNEQFF. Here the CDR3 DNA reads TGTGCCAGCAGTCTGGGAGGGAACTCCTACAATGAGCAGTTCTTC.

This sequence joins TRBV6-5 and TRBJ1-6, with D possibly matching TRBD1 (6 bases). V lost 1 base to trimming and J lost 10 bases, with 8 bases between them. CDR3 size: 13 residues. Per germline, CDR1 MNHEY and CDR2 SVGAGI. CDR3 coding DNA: TGTGCCAGCAGTTACTTACAGGGATCACCCCTCCACTTT. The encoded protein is CASSYLQGSPLHF.

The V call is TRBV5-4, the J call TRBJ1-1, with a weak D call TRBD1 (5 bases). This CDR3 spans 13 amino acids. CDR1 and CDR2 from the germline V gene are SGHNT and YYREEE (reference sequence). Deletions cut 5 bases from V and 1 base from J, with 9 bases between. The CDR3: CASSYRGNTEAFF. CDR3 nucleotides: TGTGCCAGCAGTTATAGGGGGAACACTGAAGCTTTCTTT.

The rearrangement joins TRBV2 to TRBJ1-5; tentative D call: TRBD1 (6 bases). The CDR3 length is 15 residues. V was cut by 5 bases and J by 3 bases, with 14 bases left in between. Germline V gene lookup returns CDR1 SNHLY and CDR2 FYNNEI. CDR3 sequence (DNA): TGTGCCAGCAGTCCCCACGGACAGTCCAATCAGCCCCAGCATTTT. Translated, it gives CASSPHGQSNQPQHF.

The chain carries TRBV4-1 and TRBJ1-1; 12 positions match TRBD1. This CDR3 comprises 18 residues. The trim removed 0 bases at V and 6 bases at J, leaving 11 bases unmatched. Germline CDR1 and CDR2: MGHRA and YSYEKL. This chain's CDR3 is CASSQDPGTGGASPEAFF. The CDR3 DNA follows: TGCGCCAGCAGCCAAGACCCCGGGACAGGGGGCGCGAGCCCTGAAGCTTTCTTT.

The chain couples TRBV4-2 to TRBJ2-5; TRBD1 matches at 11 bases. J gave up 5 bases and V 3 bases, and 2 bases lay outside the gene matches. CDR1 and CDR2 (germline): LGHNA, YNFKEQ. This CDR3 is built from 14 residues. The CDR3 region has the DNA TGTGCCAGCAGCCAGGACAGGGGGCGGGAGACCCAGTACTTC. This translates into CASSQDRGRETQYF.

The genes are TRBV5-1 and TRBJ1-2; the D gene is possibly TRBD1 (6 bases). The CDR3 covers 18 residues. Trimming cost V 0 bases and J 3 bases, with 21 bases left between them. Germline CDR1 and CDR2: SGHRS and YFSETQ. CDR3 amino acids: CASSLVPPTGTWDYGYTF. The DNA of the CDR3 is TGCGCCAGCAGCTTGGTCCCCCCTACCGGGACATGGGACTATGGCTACACCTTC.

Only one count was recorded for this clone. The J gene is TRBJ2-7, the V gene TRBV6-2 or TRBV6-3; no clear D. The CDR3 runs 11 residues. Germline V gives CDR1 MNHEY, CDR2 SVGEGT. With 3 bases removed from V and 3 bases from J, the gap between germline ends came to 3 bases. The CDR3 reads CASSYYYEQYF. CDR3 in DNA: TGTGCCAGCAGTTATTACTACGAGCAGTACTTC.

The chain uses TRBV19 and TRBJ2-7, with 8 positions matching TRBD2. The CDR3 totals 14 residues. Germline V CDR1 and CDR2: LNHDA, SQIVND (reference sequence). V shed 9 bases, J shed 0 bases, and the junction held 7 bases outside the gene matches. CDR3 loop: CASRKSGSSYEQYF. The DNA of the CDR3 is TGTGCCAGCAGGAAAAGCGGGAGCTCCTACGAGCAGTACTTC.

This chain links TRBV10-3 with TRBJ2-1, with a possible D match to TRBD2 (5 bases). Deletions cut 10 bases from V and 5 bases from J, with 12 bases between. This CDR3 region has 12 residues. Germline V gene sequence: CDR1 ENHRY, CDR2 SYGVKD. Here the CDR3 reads CATAPADNEQFF. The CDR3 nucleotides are TGTGCCACCGCCCCAGCGGACAATGAGCAGTTCTTC.

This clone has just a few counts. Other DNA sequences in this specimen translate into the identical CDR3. This chain's CDR3 is CASSQEKWGGASYNSPLHF. The CDR3 DNA sequence: TGCGCCAGCAGCCAAGAAAAATGGGGGGGCGCCTCCTATAATTCACCCCTCCACTTT. This chain links TRBV4-1 with TRBJ1-6; maybe TRBD1 (6 bases). Germline lookup yields CDR1 MGHRA and CDR2 YSYEKL. Trimming left V 0 bases short and J 0 bases short, with 15 bases between. The CDR3 runs 19 residues.

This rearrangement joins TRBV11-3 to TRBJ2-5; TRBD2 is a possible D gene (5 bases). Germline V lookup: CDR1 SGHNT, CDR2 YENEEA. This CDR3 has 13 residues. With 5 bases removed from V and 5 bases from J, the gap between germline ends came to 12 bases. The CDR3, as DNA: TGTGCCAGCAGCCGGACTGTTTTCGAGACCCAGTACTTC. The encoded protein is CASSRTVFETQYF.

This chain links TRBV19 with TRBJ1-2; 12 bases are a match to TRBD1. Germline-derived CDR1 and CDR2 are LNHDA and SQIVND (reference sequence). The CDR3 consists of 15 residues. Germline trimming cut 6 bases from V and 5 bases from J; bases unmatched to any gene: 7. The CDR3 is CASRIGTGGLYGYTF. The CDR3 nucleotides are TGTGCCAGTAGGATTGGGACAGGGGGCCTGTATGGCTACACCTTC.

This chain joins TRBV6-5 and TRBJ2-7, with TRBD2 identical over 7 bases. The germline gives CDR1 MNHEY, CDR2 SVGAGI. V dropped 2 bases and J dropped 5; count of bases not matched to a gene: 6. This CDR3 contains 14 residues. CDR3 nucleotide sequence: TGTGCCAGCAGTTACGCACTAGCGTACCACGAGCAGTACTTC. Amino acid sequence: CASSYALAYHEQYF.

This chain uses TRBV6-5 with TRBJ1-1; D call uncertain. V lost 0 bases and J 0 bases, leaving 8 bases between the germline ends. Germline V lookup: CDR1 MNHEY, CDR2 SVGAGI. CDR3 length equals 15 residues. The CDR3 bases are TGTGCCAGCAGTTACTCAGCAGCGATGAACACTGAAGCTTTCTTT. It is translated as CASSYSAAMNTEAFF.

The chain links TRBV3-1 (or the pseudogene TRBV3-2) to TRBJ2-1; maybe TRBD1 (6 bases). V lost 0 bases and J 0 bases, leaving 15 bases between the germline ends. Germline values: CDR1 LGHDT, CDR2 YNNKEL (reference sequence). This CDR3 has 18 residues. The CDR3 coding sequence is TGTGCCAGCAGCCAAGAAAGGGGGAGCGGCAGCTCCTACAATGAGCAGTTCTTC. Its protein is CASSQERGSGSSYNEQFF.

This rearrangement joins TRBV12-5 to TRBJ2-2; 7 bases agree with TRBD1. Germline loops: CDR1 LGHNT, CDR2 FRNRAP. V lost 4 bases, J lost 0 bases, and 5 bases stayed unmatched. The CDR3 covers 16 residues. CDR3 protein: CASGSTTGTNTGELFF. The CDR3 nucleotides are TGTGCTAGTGGTTCAACGACAGGGACGAACACCGGGGAGCTGTTTTTT. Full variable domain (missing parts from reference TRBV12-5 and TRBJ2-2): DARVTQTPRHKVTEMGQEVTMRCQPILGHNTVFWYRQTMMQGLELLAYFRNRAPLDDSGMPKDRFSAEMPDATLATLKIQPSEPRDSAVYFCASGSTTGTNTGELFFGEGSRLTVL.

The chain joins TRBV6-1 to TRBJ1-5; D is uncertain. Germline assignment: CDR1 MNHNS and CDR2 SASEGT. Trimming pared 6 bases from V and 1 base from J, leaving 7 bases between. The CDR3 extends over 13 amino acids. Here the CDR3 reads CASREQSNQPQHF. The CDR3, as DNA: TGTGCCAGCAGGGAACAAAGCAATCAGCCCCAGCATTTT.

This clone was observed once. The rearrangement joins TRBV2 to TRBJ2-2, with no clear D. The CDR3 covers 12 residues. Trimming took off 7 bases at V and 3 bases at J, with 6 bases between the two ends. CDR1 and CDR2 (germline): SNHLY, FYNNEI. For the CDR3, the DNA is TGTGCCAGCATTTTCGACACCGGGGAGCTGTTTTTT. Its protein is CASIFDTGELFF.

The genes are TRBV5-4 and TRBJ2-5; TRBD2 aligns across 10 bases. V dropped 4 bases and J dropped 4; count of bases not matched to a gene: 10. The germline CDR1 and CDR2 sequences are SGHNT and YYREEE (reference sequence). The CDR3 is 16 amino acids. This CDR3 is CASSPGRSGRGETQYF. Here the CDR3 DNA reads TGTGCCAGCAGCCCCGGTCGGAGCGGGAGGGGAGAGACCCAGTACTTC.

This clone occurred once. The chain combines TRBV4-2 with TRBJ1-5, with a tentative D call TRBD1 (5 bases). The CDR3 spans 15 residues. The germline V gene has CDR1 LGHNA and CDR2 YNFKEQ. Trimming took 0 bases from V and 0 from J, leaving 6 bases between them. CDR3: CASSQDRASNQPQHF. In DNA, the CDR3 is TGTGCCAGCAGCCAAGACAGGGCTAGCAATCAGCCCCAGCATTTT.